Listed below are T cell receptor beta chains from one sample, sequenced in a study of identical twins. MiXCR, run by TCRdb on the 5' RACE reads, gives a single entry per CDR3 protein. The top ten clones hold roughly 1.6% of a sample with just under 650,000 distinct CDR3 sequences, roughly 6.6% of them seen once. The same data also went into a second study, on yellow fever vaccine responses in identical twins.

Sequenced input: PBMCs. The receptors stem from a woman between 18 and 29 years old in good health. The CDR3 runs from the conserved cysteine through the conserved F or W. The D gene is left open where the match is weak. A row's size may be missing; if present it is once, few, many or a size class.

TRBV6-5,TRBJ2-2,-,-,CASSYRPPGANTGELFF,TGTGCCAGCAGTTACCGGCCCCCGGGGGCGAACACCGGGGAGCTGTTTTTT
TRBV5-4,TRBJ2-5,-,few,CASSLGVANEETQYF,TGTGCCAGCAGCTTGGGAGTAGCGAACGAAGAGACCCAGTACTTC
TRBV27,TRBJ2-5,TRBD2,-,CASSTLFSGSYGETQYF,TGTGCCAGCAGTACCCTATTCAGCGGGAGTTATGGAGAGACCCAGTACTTC
TRBV5-1,TRBJ1-5,-,many,CASSLDGYQPQHF,TGCGCCAGCAGCTTGGATGGGTATCAGCCCCAGCATTTT
TRBV12-3/TRBV12-4,TRBJ1-2,-,many,CASSLERNGYTF,TGTGCCAGCAGTTTAGAAAGGAATGGCTACACCTTC
TRBV3-1,TRBJ2-1,-,few,CASSQETIWSWRKQQGEQFF,TGTGCCAGCAGCCAAGAAACTATTTGGAGTTGGAGAAAACAACAAGGTGAGCAGTTCTTC
TRBV6-2/TRBV6-3,TRBJ1-1,-,few,CASSYTVGNTEAFF,TGTGCCAGCAGTTACACCGTCGGGAACACTGAAGCTTTCTTT
TRBV5-1,TRBJ2-1,TRBD1,few,CASRGQGGSNEQFF,TGCGCCAGCAGGGGACAGGGAGGTTCCAATGAGCAGTTCTTC
TRBV11-3,TRBJ2-5,TRBD2,few,CASSLGGRAYQETQYF,TGTGCCAGCAGCTTAGGCGGGAGGGCCTATCAAGAGACCCAGTACTTC
TRBV20-1,TRBJ1-2,-,-,CSAFNWEPQYTSYGYTF,TGCAGTGCTTTCAATTGGGAGCCTCAATACACGAGCTATGGCTACACCTTC
TRBV5-1,TRBJ1-2,TRBD1,-,CASSVPGTGVYGYTF,TGCGCCAGCAGCGTTCCCGGGACAGGGGTCTATGGCTACACCTTC
TRBV21-1,TRBJ2-1,-,-,CASSTWDRTYNEQFF,TGTGCCAGCAGCACCTGGGACAGGACCTACAATGAGCAGTTCTTC
TRBV6-1,TRBJ1-3,-,-,CASSERGRNTIYF,TGTGCCAGCAGTGAAAGGGGCAGGAACACCATATATTTT
TRBV10-3,TRBJ2-3,-,few,CATQVYSMDTQYF,TGTGCCACGCAGGTCTATAGTATGGATACGCAGTATTTT
TRBV7-9,TRBJ2-1,TRBD1,few,CASSYRQGNSYNEQFF,TGTGCCAGCAGCTATAGACAGGGTAACTCCTACAATGAGCAGTTCTTC
TRBV27,TRBJ2-5,TRBD1,few,CASSSTGFSAGETQYF,TGTGCCAGCAGTTCGACAGGGTTTAGTGCGGGAGAGACCCAGTACTTC
TRBV7-8,TRBJ2-1,TRBD2,few,CASSQRLAGDNEQFF,TGTGCCAGCAGCCAGCGACTAGCGGGGGATAATGAGCAGTTCTTC
TRBV29-1,TRBJ2-3,-,many,CSVGRTDTQYF,TGCAGCGTGGGCCGCACAGATACGCAGTATTTT
TRBV12-3/TRBV12-4,TRBJ1-1,-,few,CASSPRQAVNTEAFF,TGTGCCAGCAGTCCTCGACAGGCAGTGAACACTGAAGCTTTCTTT
TRBV7-9,TRBJ2-3,TRBD2,few,CASSLLSGIGTDTQYF,TGTGCCAGCAGCTTACTGAGCGGGATCGGCACAGATACGCAGTATTTT
TRBV5-1,TRBJ2-7,TRBD1,few,CASSVGTGVYEQYF,TGCGCCAGCAGCGTCGGGACAGGGGTGTACGAGCAGTACTTC
TRBV18,TRBJ2-1,TRBD1,once,CASSQGQGANLAREQFF,TGTGCCAGCTCCCAAGGACAGGGGGCGAATCTAGCACGAGAGCAGTTCTTC
TRBV6-5,TRBJ1-2,TRBD1,-,CASSYDFGDRATIF,TGTGCCAGCAGTTACGATTTCGGGGACAGGGCCACCATCTTC
TRBV6-5,TRBJ1-1,-,many,CASSYGHLGHTEAFF,TGTGCCAGCAGTTACGGACATCTGGGGCACACTGAAGCTTTCTTT
TRBV11-3,TRBJ2-1,-,-,CASSMTVQHLEQFF,TGTGCCAGCAGTATGACAGTCCAGCATCTTGAGCAGTTCTTC
TRBV2,TRBJ1-5,-,-,CASSDGQPGGQPQHF,TGTGCCAGCAGTGACGGACAGCCAGGAGGTCAGCCCCAGCATTTT
TRBV12-3/TRBV12-4,TRBJ2-5,-,-,CASSFLGASSGETQYF,TGTGCCAGCAGTTTTTTGGGGGCGAGTTCGGGAGAGACCCAGTACTTC
TRBV15,TRBJ2-6,TRBD1,-,CATSTGQGAGANVLTF,TGTGCCACCAGCACAGGACAGGGGGCTGGGGCCAACGTCCTGACTTTC
TRBV25-1,TRBJ2-7,TRBD1,-,CASSPLLQGDEQYF,TGTGCCAGCAGCCCTCTTTTGCAGGGGGACGAGCAGTACTTC
TRBV7-6,TRBJ2-7,-,many,CASSPEVGDYEQYF,TGTGCCAGCAGCCCAGAAGTCGGGGACTACGAGCAGTACTTC
TRBV12-3/TRBV12-4,TRBJ1-5,-,-,CASSLALQNQPQHF,TGTGCCAGCAGTTTAGCGCTACAGAATCAGCCCCAGCATTTT
TRBV11-1,TRBJ2-1,TRBD2,-,CASSKPDVGGPLWNEQFF,TGTGCCAGCAGCAAACCTGACGTGGGAGGGCCTCTATGGAATGAGCAGTTCTTC
TRBV29-1,TRBJ2-2,TRBD1,many,CSARAGGLNTGELFF,TGCAGCGCCCGAGCAGGGGGCCTAAACACCGGGGAGCTGTTTTTT
TRBV19,TRBJ2-5,-,many,CASSIGPEGAQYF,TGTGCCAGTAGTATTGGCCCCGAGGGGGCCCAGTACTTC
TRBV2,TRBJ1-2,-,-,CASSEGALQVTYGYTF,TGTGCCAGCAGTGAAGGGGCCCTACAGGTCACCTATGGCTACACCTTC
TRBV27,TRBJ2-1,TRBD2,many,CASSFGGRAPNEQFF,TGTGCCAGCAGTTTCGGAGGGAGGGCCCCCAATGAGCAGTTCTTC
TRBV29-1,TRBJ2-1,TRBD2,many,CSVETSGRYNEQFF,TGCAGCGTGGAGACTAGCGGCCGCTACAATGAGCAGTTCTTC